Listed below are T cell receptor beta chains from one sample, sequenced in a study of post-analysis software for immune sequencing data. Via MiXCR, TCRdb re-called the PCR reads, giving one row per CDR3 protein. The table records around 160,000 distinct CDR3 sequences, under 40% of them present only once. This specimen was blood, taken after autologous hematopoietic stem cell transplantation. The receptors were sampled from a girl between 10 and 17 years old with multiple sclerosis. Both conserved end residues are part of each CDR3. Fields, in order: D gene, V gene, J gene, clone size, CDR3 protein, CDR3 DNA. D genes are given only for firm matches. Clone size is not always given. Where it is, it says once, few, many or a class for expanded clones.

D: .
V: TRBV3-1
J: TRBJ2-7
size: .
CDR3: CASSQDGGYSYEQYF
DNA: TGTGCCAGCAGCCAAGATGGCGGATACTCCTACGAGCAGTACTTC

D: TRBD1
V: TRBV7-9
J: TRBJ2-7
size: once
CDR3: CASSPMDRGEQYF
DNA: TGTGCCAGCAGCCCTATGGACAGGGGCGAGCAGTACTTC

D: .
V: TRBV20-1
J: TRBJ2-3
size: few
CDR3: CSAKRSTDTQYF
DNA: TGCAGTGCTAAGCGGAGCACAGATACGCAGTATTTT

D: TRBD1
V: TRBV28
J: TRBJ2-1
size: .
CDR3: CASSETGGRQNEQFF
DNA: TGTGCCAGCAGCGAGACAGGGGGCCGGCAGAATGAGCAGTTCTTC

D: TRBD2
V: TRBV28
J: TRBJ2-7
size: few
CDR3: CASSFATSGSYEQYF
DNA: TGTGCCAGCAGTTTCGCCACTAGCGGCTCCTACGAGCAGTACTTC

D: .
V: TRBV6-5
J: TRBJ2-4
size: .
CDR3: CASSYGGAVNIQYF
DNA: TGTGCCAGCAGTTATGGGGGAGCGGTAAACATTCAGTACTTC

D: TRBD1
V: TRBV6-1
J: TRBJ2-7
size: many
CDR3: CASSEGQAGAYEQYF
DNA: TGTGCCAGCAGTGAGGGACAGGCTGGGGCCTACGAGCAGTACTTC

D: TRBD2
V: TRBV5-6
J: TRBJ2-1
size: .
CDR3: CASSPGLARGNEQFF
DNA: TGTGCCAGCAGCCCGGGACTAGCGAGAGGGAATGAGCAGTTCTTC

D: .
V: TRBV5-1
J: TRBJ2-4
size: .
CDR3: CASSLGLENIQYF
DNA: TGCGCCAGCAGCTTGGGCTTGGAAAACATTCAGTACTTC

D: .
V: TRBV13
J: TRBJ2-3
size: .
CDR3: CASSTDYGTDTQYF
DNA: TGTGCCAGCAGCACGGACTACGGCACAGATACGCAGTATTTT

D: .
V: TRBV13
J: TRBJ2-3
size: few
CDR3: CASSSTFTGTQYF
DNA: TGTGCCAGCAGCTCCACCTTCACAGGTACGCAGTATTTT

D: .
V: TRBV29-1
J: TRBJ1-3
size: .
CDR3: CSVEVGAVIYF
DNA: TGCAGCGTTGAGGTGGGAGCCGTCATATATTTT

D: TRBD1
V: TRBV7-6
J: TRBJ1-5
size: few
CDR3: CASSLGQGGVNQPQHF
DNA: TGTGCCAGCAGCCTTGGACAGGGAGGGGTCAATCAGCCCCAGCATTTT

D: .
V: TRBV7-8
J: TRBJ1-1
size: once
CDR3: CASSLGYLMNTEAFF
DNA: TGTGCCAGCAGCTTAGGGTATCTGATGAACACTGAAGCTTTCTTT

D: .
V: TRBV7-6
J: TRBJ2-5
size: .
CDR3: CASSLAPANGKETQYF
DNA: TGTGCCAGCAGCTTAGCCCCGGCCAACGGAAAAGAGACCCAGTACTTC

D: TRBD2
V: TRBV5-6
J: TRBJ2-1
size: .
CDR3: CASTESGSRYWGEQFF
DNA: TGTGCCAGCACCGAGAGCGGGAGCCGGTACTGGGGTGAGCAGTTCTTC

D: .
V: TRBV20-1
J: TRBJ2-1
size: .
CDR3: CSASELSGPYNEQFF
DNA: TGCAGTGCTAGCGAACTTAGCGGACCCTACAATGAGCAGTTCTTC

D: .
V: TRBV6-1
J: TRBJ2-2
size: .
CDR3: CASSEARTAGTGELFF
DNA: TGTGCCAGCAGTGAAGCCAGGACAGCTGGGACCGGGGAGCTGTTTTTT

D: .
V: TRBV28
J: TRBJ2-5
size: many
CDR3: CASSLGPAMMETQYF
DNA: TGTGCCAGCAGCCTCGGACCAGCGATGATGGAGACCCAGTACTTC

D: TRBD2
V: TRBV20-1
J: TRBJ2-7
size: .
CDR3: CSARLAGVREQYF
DNA: TGCAGTGCTAGATTGGCGGGAGTCAGGGAGCAGTACTTC

D: TRBD1
V: TRBV5-1
J: TRBJ1-2
size: few
CDR3: CASSATTGMNGYTF
DNA: TGCGCCAGCAGCGCGACGACAGGGATGAATGGCTACACCTTC

D: .
V: TRBV12-3/TRBV12-4
J: TRBJ2-3
size: .
CDR3: CASSSWSSVRADTQYF
DNA: TGTGCCAGCAGTTCCTGGAGCAGCGTAAGAGCAGATACGCAGTATTTT

D: TRBD2
V: TRBV29-1
J: TRBJ2-1
size: .
CDR3: CSVEDLGLAPYNEQFF
DNA: TGCAGCGTTGAAGATCTAGGACTAGCTCCCTACAATGAGCAGTTCTTC

D: .
V: TRBV20-1
J: TRBJ1-1
size: once
CDR3: CSARDLNTEAFF
DNA: TGCAGTGCTAGAGACCTGAACACTGAAGCTTTCTTT

D: TRBD2
V: TRBV11-1
J: TRBJ2-1
size: few
CDR3: CASSTRLAGYNEQFF
DNA: TGTGCCAGCAGCACCCGACTAGCGGGGTACAATGAGCAGTTCTTC

D: TRBD2
V: TRBV5-1
J: TRBJ2-7
size: few
CDR3: CASSPPFVTGTSGAPGEQYF
DNA: TGCGCCAGCAGCCCCCCCTTTGTGACTGGGACTAGCGGGGCTCCTGGCGAGCAGTACTTC

D: TRBD1
V: TRBV13
J: TRBJ2-1
size: .
CDR3: CASSPDRGIEFF
DNA: TGTGCCAGCAGCCCCGACAGGGGGATTGAGTTCTTC

D: .
V: TRBV29-1
J: TRBJ1-1
size: few
CDR3: CSVEDPVNTEAFF
DNA: TGCAGCGTTGAAGATCCTGTGAACACTGAAGCTTTCTTT

D: TRBD1
V: TRBV6-5
J: TRBJ1-2
size: many
CDR3: CASRGDRGGYGYTF
DNA: TGTGCCAGCAGGGGGGACAGGGGGGGCTATGGCTACACCTTC

D: TRBD1
V: TRBV5-1
J: TRBJ1-4
size: .
CDR3: CASRPDRDRGEKLFF
DNA: TGCGCCAGCAGACCTGACAGGGATCGGGGTGAAAAACTGTTTTTT

D: .
V: TRBV7-7
J: TRBJ2-5
size: .
CDR3: CASSLGIQDTQETQYF
DNA: TGTGCTAGCAGCCTAGGAATCCAGGACACTCAAGAGACCCAGTACTTC

D: .
V: TRBV28
J: TRBJ1-2
size: once
CDR3: CASSPPGVGYTF
DNA: TGTGCCAGCAGTCCCCCAGGGGTTGGCTACACCTTC

D: TRBD2
V: TRBV12-3/TRBV12-4
J: TRBJ2-1
size: few
CDR3: CASSLGTSGSPSSYNEQFF
DNA: TGTGCCAGCAGCCTAGGGACTAGCGGGTCCCCGAGCTCCTACAATGAGCAGTTCTTC

D: .
V: TRBV7-8
J: TRBJ1-2
size: .
CDR3: CASSLERGVNYGYTF
DNA: TGTGCCAGCAGCTTAGAGCGGGGAGTTAACTATGGCTACACCTTC

D: TRBD2
V: TRBV7-2
J: TRBJ2-1
size: .
CDR3: CASSLEAGEYNEQFF
DNA: TGTGCCAGCAGCTTAGAAGCGGGAGAGTACAATGAGCAGTTCTTC

D: .
V: TRBV2
J: TRBJ2-7
size: .
CDR3: CASKERFLYEQYF
DNA: TGTGCCAGCAAAGAGAGGTTTCTTTACGAGCAGTACTTC

D: TRBD1
V: TRBV20-1
J: TRBJ1-2
size: .
CDR3: CSAHDREGYGYTF
DNA: TGCAGTGCTCATGACAGGGAAGGGTATGGCTACACCTTC

D: .
V: TRBV6-2/TRBV6-3
J: TRBJ2-2
size: .
CDR3: CASSPLSTGSGELFF
DNA: TGTGCCAGCAGTCCCCTCTCCACGGGGTCCGGGGAGCTGTTTTTT

D: .
V: TRBV30
J: TRBJ1-6
size: .
CDR3: CAWSLGASDSPLHF
DNA: TGTGCCTGGAGTCTGGGGGCGTCGGATTCACCCCTCCACTTT

D: TRBD2
V: TRBV7-9
J: TRBJ2-1
size: few
CDR3: CASSLGLAGGPPSYNEQFF
DNA: TGTGCCAGCAGCCTGGGTCTAGCGGGAGGGCCTCCCTCATACAATGAGCAGTTCTTC

D: TRBD1
V: TRBV20-1
J: TRBJ1-1
size: .
CDR3: CSARDGGTGGTEAFF
DNA: TGCAGTGCTAGAGATGGCGGGACAGGTGGCACTGAAGCTTTCTTT

D: .
V: TRBV7-6
J: TRBJ1-2
size: .
CDR3: CASSLDGGFGYTF
DNA: TGTGCCAGCAGCTTAGACGGGGGCTTTGGCTACACCTTC

D: TRBD1
V: TRBV6-2/TRBV6-3
J: TRBJ2-1
size: once
CDR3: CASSYGQGAFIKGNEQFF
DNA: TGTGCCAGCAGTTACGGACAGGGGGCGTTTATCAAAGGCAATGAGCAGTTCTTC

D: .
V: TRBV7-3
J: TRBJ2-7
size: .
CDR3: CASSLTGDYEQYF
DNA: TGTGCCAGCAGCTTAACGGGGGACTACGAGCAGTACTTC

D: TRBD2
V: TRBV28
J: TRBJ2-3
size: many
CDR3: CASSLGGSGTDTQYF
DNA: TGTGCCAGCAGTTTAGGCGGGAGTGGTACAGATACGCAGTATTTT

D: .
V: TRBV7-2
J: TRBJ1-1
size: few
CDR3: CASSLGPRGTEAFF
DNA: TGTGCCAGCAGCTTAGGGCCCCGGGGCACTGAAGCTTTCTTT

D: TRBD1
V: TRBV7-6
J: TRBJ2-1
size: .
CDR3: CASSSRTGHYNEQFF
DNA: TGTGCCAGCAGCTCCCGGACAGGACACTACAATGAGCAGTTCTTC